The entry that follows covers one T cell receptor beta chain sequence. The CDR3 contains 17 residues. Looked up from germline, CDR1 is PRHDT and CDR2 is FYEKMQ (reference sequence). Trimming stripped 5 bases from V and 0 bases from J, with 20 bases between. Individual cDNA molecules were tagged with unique molecular identifiers, the study reported. TCRdb re-analysed the 5' RACE reads in MiXCR, keeping a single row per CDR3 protein. The profile covers 80,000 or so distinct CDR3 sequences, with around 15% appearing a single time and around 3.3% taken by the ten largest. This specimen belongs to a study of early T cells in non-severe SARS-CoV-2 infection. Study overall: Sequencing targeted bulk RNA from unsorted whole blood, leaving chains unpaired.

The J gene is TRBJ2-7, the V gene TRBV13; D uncertain. The TCR comes from an adult who was a healthcare worker with PCR-confirmed SARS-CoV-2 infection or an uninfected control (not recorded which). Sequencing was performed on whole blood. CDR3 DNA: TGTGCCAGCAGCAAAAAGGGTGCCGCCCCCAGCTCCTACGAGCAGTACTTC. Its protein is CASSKKGAAPSSYEQYF.